The entry that follows covers one T cell receptor (beta chain) sequence. The antigen is not known. The sample belongs to a study of T cell responses to AZD1222 COVID-19 vaccine. Study details: Second-dose schedules of about 4 or about 12 weeks were combined.

After removal of 3 bases from V and 2 bases from J, the junction contained 4 bases not matched to a gene. Germline assignment: CDR1 DFQATT and CDR2 SNEGSKA (reference sequence). The CDR3 extends over 15 amino acids. Study results and caveats: Among the donors, most were white British and more were female, and clonal diversity was possibly underestimated. Dominant at 160-218 and 743-854, vaccine-associated CD4 TCRs also spanned spike.

TCRdb keeps only in-frame clones here, not all; method: immunoSEQ multiplex PCR. In the table there are about 150,000 clones, roughly nine tenths of which are singletons. Sequenced material: peripheral blood, taken on day 0 of AZD1222 vaccination. The receptor was isolated from an adult in good health. V is TRBV20-1 and J is TRBJ2-3; 11 bases fit TRBD2. The CDR3 sequence: CSASKLAGDTDTQYF. The CDR3 DNA is TGCAGTGCTAGTAAACTAGCGGGAGACACAGATACGCAGTATTTT.